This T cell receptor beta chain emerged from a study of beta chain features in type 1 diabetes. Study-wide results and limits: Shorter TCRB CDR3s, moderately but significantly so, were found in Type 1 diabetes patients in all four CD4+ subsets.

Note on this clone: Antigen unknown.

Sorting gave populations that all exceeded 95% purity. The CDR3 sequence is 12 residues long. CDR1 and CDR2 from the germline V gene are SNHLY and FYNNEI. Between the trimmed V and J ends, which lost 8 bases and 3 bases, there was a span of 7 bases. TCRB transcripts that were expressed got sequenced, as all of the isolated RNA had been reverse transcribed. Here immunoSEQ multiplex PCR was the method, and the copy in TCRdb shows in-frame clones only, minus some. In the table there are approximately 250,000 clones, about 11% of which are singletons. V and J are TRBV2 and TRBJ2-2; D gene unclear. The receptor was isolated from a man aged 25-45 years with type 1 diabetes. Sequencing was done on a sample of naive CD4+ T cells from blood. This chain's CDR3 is CASRRDTGELFF. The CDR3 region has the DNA TGTGCCAGCCGACGGGACACCGGGGAGCTGTTTTTT.